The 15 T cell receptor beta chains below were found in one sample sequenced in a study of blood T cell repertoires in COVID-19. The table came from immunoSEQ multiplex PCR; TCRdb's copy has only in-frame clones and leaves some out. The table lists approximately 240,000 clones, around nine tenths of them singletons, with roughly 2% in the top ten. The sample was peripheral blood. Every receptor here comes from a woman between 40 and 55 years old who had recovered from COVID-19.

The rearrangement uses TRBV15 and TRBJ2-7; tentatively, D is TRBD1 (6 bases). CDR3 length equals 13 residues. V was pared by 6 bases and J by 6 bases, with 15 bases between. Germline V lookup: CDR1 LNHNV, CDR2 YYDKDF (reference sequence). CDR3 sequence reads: CATSNYQGPEQYF. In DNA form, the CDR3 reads TGTGCCACCAGTAACTATCAGGGGCCCGAGCAGTACTTC. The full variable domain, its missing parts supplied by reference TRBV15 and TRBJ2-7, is DAMVIQNPRYQVTQFGKPVTLSCSQTLNHNVMYWYQQKSSQAPKLLFHYYDKDFNNEADTPDNFQSRRPNTSFCFLDIRSPGLGDTAMYLCATSNYQGPEQYFGPGTRLTVT.

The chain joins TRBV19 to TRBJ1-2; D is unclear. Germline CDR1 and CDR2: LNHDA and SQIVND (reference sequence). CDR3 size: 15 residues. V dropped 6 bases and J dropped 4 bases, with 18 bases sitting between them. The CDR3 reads CASRATGGHGYGYTF. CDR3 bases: TGTGCCAGTAGGGCCACGGGCGGGCACGGCTATGGCTACACCTTC.

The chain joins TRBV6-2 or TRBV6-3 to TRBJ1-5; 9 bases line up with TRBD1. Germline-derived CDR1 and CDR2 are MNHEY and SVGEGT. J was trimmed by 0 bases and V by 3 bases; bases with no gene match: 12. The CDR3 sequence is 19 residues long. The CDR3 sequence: CASSYEPGQGLYSNQPQHF. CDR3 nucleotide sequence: TGTGCCAGCAGTTATGAACCGGGACAGGGCCTATATAGCAATCAGCCCCAGCATTTT.

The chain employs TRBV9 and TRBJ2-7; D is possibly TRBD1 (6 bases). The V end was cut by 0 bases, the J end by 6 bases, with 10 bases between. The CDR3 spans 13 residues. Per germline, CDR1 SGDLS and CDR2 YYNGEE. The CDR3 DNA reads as TGTGCCAGCAGCGTAGAGGGGGAGCGCGAGCAGTACTTC. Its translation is CASSVEGEREQYF.

In nucleotides, the CDR3 is TGCGCCAGCAGCCCTGGGGAGATCGATCAGCCCCAGCATTTT. Amino acids: CASSPGEIDQPQHF. The rearrangement joins TRBV5-1 to TRBJ1-5; D call uncertain. V lost 4 bases and J 5 bases, leaving 13 bases between the germline ends. CDR3 length equals 14 residues. CDR1 is SGHRS and CDR2 is YFSETQ in the germline V gene.

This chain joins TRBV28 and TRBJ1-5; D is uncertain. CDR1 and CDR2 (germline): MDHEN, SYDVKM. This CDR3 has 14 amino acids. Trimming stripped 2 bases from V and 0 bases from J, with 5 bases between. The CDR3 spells CASSLKYSNQPQHF. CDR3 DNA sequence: TGTGCCAGCAGTTTAAAATATAGCAATCAGCCCCAGCATTTT.

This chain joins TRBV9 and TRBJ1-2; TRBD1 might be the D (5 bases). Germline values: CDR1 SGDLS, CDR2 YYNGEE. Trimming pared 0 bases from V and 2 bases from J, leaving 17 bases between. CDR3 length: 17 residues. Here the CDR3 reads CASSVGPPKEGNYGYTF. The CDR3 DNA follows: TGTGCCAGCAGCGTAGGACCCCCCAAGGAGGGGAACTATGGCTACACCTTC.

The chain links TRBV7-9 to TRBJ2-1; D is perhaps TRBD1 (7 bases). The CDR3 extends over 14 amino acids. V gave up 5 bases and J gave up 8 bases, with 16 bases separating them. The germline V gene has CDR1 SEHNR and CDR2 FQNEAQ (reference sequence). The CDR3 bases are TGTGCCAGCAGCCCGGAGGGACAGAGCGATGAGCAGTTCTTC. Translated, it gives CASSPEGQSDEQFF.

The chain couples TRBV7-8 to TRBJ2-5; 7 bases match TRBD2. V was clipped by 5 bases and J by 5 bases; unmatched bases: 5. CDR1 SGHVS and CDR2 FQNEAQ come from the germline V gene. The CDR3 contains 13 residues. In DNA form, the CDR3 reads TGTGCCAGCAGCGGAACTAGCGAGGAGACCCAGTACTTC. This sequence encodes CASSGTSEETQYF.

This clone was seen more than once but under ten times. CDR3 sequence (DNA): TGTGCCAGCAGTGACTCGAGTGGGACAGGGGATGGCTACACCTTC. It specifies CASSDSSGTGDGYTF. The rearrangement uses TRBV6-4 and TRBJ1-2, with TRBD1 matching 10 bases. The germline CDR1 and CDR2 sequences are MRHNA and SNTAGT. After removal of 0 bases from V and 6 bases from J, the junction contained 4 bases not matched to a gene. CDR3 length: 15 residues.

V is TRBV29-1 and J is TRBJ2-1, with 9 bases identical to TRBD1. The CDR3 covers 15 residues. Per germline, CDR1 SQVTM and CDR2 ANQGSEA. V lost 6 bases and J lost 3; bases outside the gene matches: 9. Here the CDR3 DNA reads TGCAGCGTGGCAGGGACAGGGTATATCTACAATGAGCAGTTCTTC. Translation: CSVAGTGYIYNEQFF.

Written as DNA, the CDR3 is TGTGCCAGCAGTTTACAGGGGGCGAGCACAGATACGCAGTATTTT. Translated, it gives CASSLQGASTDTQYF. The chain employs TRBV6-5 and TRBJ2-3, with 9 bases identical to TRBD1. The ends lost 4 bases at V and 0 bases at J; junction bases unmatched: 2. This CDR3 has 15 amino acids. Germline V gene lookup returns CDR1 MNHEY and CDR2 SVGAGI.

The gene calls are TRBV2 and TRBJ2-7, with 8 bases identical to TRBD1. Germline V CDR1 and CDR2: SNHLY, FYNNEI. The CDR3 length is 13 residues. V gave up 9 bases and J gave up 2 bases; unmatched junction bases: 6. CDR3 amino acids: CASAGQGTYEQYF. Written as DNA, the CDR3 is TGTGCCAGTGCCGGACAGGGAACCTACGAGCAGTACTTC.

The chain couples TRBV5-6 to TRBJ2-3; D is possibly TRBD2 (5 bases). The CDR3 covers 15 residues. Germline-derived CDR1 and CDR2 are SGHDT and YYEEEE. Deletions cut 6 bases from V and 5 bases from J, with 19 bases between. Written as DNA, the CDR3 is TGTGCCAGCACCACCGGAGGTCGGTCGAAAGATACGCAGTATTTT. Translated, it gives CASTTGGRSKDTQYF.

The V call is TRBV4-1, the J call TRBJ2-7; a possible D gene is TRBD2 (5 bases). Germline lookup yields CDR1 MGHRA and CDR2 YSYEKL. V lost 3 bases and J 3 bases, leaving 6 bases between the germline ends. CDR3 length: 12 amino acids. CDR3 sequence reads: CASSHEGYEQYF. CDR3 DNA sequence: TGCGCCAGCAGCCACGAGGGCTACGAGCAGTACTTC.